One T cell receptor (beta chain) is described in this entry. The sample comes from a study of CD8+CD57+ T cells in acquired aplastic anemia. The use of genomic DNA as template underpinned the TCR beta VDJ and CDR3 profiling. Via MiXCR, TCRdb re-called the reads, giving one row per CDR3 protein. The sample gives roughly 250,000 distinct CDR3 sequences, 45% to 50% of which show up once; 7.8% is in the top ten. Previously, flow cytometry had revealed CD8+CD57+ cell expansion in the patients chosen for sequencing. In all patients, the disease was severe acquired aplastic anemia. Therapy had not been given to patients before blood sampling. The CDR3 loop spans 14 amino acids. V was clipped by 7 bases and J by 0 bases, with 15 bases between them. Germline CDR1 and CDR2: SQVTM and ANQGSEA.

The sample was sorted CD4+, CD8+, or CD8+CD57+ T cells (not recorded which) from PBMCs. The V call is TRBV29-1, the J call TRBJ1-1; no definite D call. The receptor was derived from a human donor with aplastic anemia. The CDR3 bases are TGCAGCGCAGGCCATCGCACCATGAACACTGAAGCTTTCTTT. As protein: CSAGHRTMNTEAFF. Looking up the rest from reference TRBV29-1 and TRBJ1-1 gives the full variable domain: SAVISQKPSRDICQRGTSLTIQCQVDSQVTMMFWYRQQPGQSLTLIATANQGSEATYESGFVIDKFPISRPNLTFSTLTVSNMSPEDSSIYLCSAGHRTMNTEAFFGQGTRLTVV.